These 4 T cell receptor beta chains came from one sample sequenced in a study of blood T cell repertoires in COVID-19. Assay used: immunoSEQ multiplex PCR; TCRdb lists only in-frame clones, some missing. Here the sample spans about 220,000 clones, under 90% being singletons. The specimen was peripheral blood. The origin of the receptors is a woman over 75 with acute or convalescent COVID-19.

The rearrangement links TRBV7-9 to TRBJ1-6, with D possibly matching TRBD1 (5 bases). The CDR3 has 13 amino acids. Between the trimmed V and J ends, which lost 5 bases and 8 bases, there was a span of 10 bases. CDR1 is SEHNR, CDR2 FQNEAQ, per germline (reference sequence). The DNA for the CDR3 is TGTGCCAGCAGCGGCGGGGGGTATTCACCCCTCCACTTT. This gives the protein CASSGGGYSPLHF.

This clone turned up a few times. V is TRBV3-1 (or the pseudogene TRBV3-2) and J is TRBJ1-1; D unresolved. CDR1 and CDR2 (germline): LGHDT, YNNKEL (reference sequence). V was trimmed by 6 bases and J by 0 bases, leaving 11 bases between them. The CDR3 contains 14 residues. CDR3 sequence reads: CASRRRGMNTEAFF. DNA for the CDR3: TGTGCCAGCAGACGCCGCGGGATGAACACTGAAGCTTTCTTT.

The CDR3 bases are TGTGCCAGCAGCTTAATGGGGGGGCAAGGCTACGAGCAGTACTTC. Protein product: CASSLMGGQGYEQYF. The rearrangement uses TRBV7-3 and TRBJ2-7; D may be TRBD2 (7 bases). Germline assignment: CDR1 SGHTA and CDR2 FQGTGA. The V end lost 1 base, the J end lost 3 bases, and 13 bases lay between the germline ends. This CDR3 contains 15 residues.

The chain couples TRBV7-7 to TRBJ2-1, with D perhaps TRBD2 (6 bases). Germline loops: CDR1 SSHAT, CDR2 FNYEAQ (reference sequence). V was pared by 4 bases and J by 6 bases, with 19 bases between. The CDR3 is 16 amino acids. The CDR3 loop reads CASSSQPTSTFNEQFF. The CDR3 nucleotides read TGTGCCAGCAGCTCCCAACCGACTAGTACTTTCAATGAGCAGTTCTTC.